A single sample is the source of the 7 T cell receptor beta chains below, sequenced in a study of human T cells and chemical hapten exposure. Time point specified: pre-sensitization, week 0. Treatment indicated: therapeutic diphenylcyclopropenone sensitization with weekly scalp DPC. Via MiXCR, TCRdb re-called the RACE reads, giving one row per CDR3 protein. The repertoire holds under 200,000 distinct CDR3 sequences, with 30% as singletons. The sample consisted of whole blood, taken in connection with sensitization to the hapten diphenylcyclopropenone (DPC). The receptor source for this set is a woman between 25 and 40 years old with alopecia areata. Some clones in this sample may be carry-over from other donors' samples.

V usage is TRBV18 and J usage is TRBJ2-7, with 11 bases lining up with TRBD2. The CDR3 runs 16 residues. Unmatched junction bases numbered 8, after V lost 4 bases and J lost 3 bases. Per germline, CDR1 KGHSH and CDR2 LQKENI. In DNA form, the CDR3 reads TGTGCCAGCTCACAACCAGGGACTAGCGGCCACTACGAGCAGTACTTC. Its protein product is CASSQPGTSGHYEQYF.

The chain carries TRBV10-3 and TRBJ2-1; 7 nucleotides agree with TRBD2. The V gene end was trimmed by 6 bases and the J gene end by 5 bases; junction bases not matched to a gene: 10. The germline V gene encodes CDR1 ENHRY and CDR2 SYGVKD. The CDR3 extends over 15 amino acids. CDR3: CAIRGRDYRDNEQFF. As DNA, the CDR3 is TGTGCCATCAGGGGTCGGGACTACCGAGACAATGAGCAGTTCTTC.

This clonotype was picked up one time. The J gene is TRBJ1-2, the V gene TRBV20-1; no reliable D call. V lost 7 bases and J 6 bases, leaving 12 bases between the germline ends. The CDR3 sequence is 11 residues long. Germline V lookup: CDR1 DFQATT, CDR2 SNEGSKA (reference sequence). CDR3 sequence: CSVSPPDGYTF. DNA for the CDR3: TGCAGTGTTTCGCCGCCGGATGGCTACACCTTC.

The rearrangement links TRBV6-5 to TRBJ2-7, with 8 bases that match TRBD1. V was pared by 5 bases and J by 3 bases, with 6 bases of the junction left unmatched. CDR3 length: 14 amino acids. Germline V lookup: CDR1 MNHEY, CDR2 SVGAGI. CDR3 loop: CASSPQDRDYEQYF. In DNA, the CDR3 is TGTGCCAGCAGTCCCCAGGACAGGGACTACGAGCAGTACTTC.

This clonotype has a handful of counts. The V call is TRBV6-5, the J call TRBJ2-7; possibly TRBD2 for D (5 bases). The CDR3 runs to 15 residues. The germline V and J ends were trimmed by 4 bases and 2 bases, with 15 bases remaining between them. CDR1 MNHEY and CDR2 SVGAGI come from the germline V gene. CDR3 bases: TGTGCCAGCAGTTCGGGGAGCTTTTCCCCCTACGAGCAGTACTTC. It specifies CASSSGSFSPYEQYF.

The gene calls are TRBV29-1 and TRBJ1-1; TRBD1 matches 8 bases. CDR1 and CDR2 (germline): SQVTM, ANQGSEA. V trimming: 4 bases; J trimming: 3 bases; junction bases outside the gene matches: 13. This CDR3 contains 16 residues. In DNA, the CDR3 is TGCAGCGTTGGGCGGTGGGGGGCACAGGGGGACACTGAAGCTTTCTTT. Protein sequence: CSVGRWGAQGDTEAFF.

The chain is built from TRBV7-9 and TRBJ1-1; possibly TRBD1 for D (5 bases). The CDR3 totals 13 residues. The V gene's germline CDR1 is SEHNR and CDR2 FQNEAQ (reference sequence). The germline V and J ends were trimmed by 1 base and 6 bases, with 9 bases remaining between them. The CDR3 DNA sequence: TGTGCCAGCAGCTTAGGCCCGGGACCTGAAGCTTTCTTT. Encoded protein: CASSLGPGPEAFF.